Presented here are 19 T cell receptor beta chains from one specimen sequenced in a study of glioma-infiltrating T cells. Using RNA template, CDR3s of TCR alpha and beta were amplified with iRepertoire arm-PCR. TCRdb re-called the multiplex PCR reads through MiXCR, storing one row per CDR3 protein. The table has about 380,000 distinct CDR3 sequences, 41% seen once. Sequenced material: glioma tissue, nonneoplastic brain tissue, or PBMCs (not recorded which). These receptor sequences come from a human donor with low-grade glioma or glioblastoma, undergoing nonglioma brain surgery, or in good health (not recorded which).

Note on this clonotype: The junction departs from germline at one end; a sequencing error may be responsible. This chain joins TRBV28 and TRBJ2-1; D could derive from TRBD1 or TRBD2 (5 bases each). The CDR3 runs 20 residues. The germline gives CDR1 MDHEN, CDR2 SYDVKM. Written as DNA, the CDR3 is TGTGCCAGCAGTTTATTTCTGGGGGTTAGCGAAAGGAGCTCCTACAATAAGCAGTTCTTC. Translated, it gives CASSLFLGVSERSSYNKQFF.

On this clonotype itself: A read error may explain this, as a much larger clone is one base away. The chain employs TRBV20-1 and TRBJ2-1, with TRBD2 identical over 10 bases. Losses at the gene ends were 5 bases for V and 5 bases for J; bases not matched to a gene: 6. The CDR3 length is 14 residues. Per germline, CDR1 DFQATT and CDR2 SNEGSKA (reference sequence). In nucleotides, the CDR3 is TGCAGTGCTGCTAGCGGGAGCCCCAACAATGAGCAGTTCTTC. Translation: CSAASGSPNNEQFF.

The chain has TRBV4-2 and TRBJ2-4; possible D gene TRBD2, 5 bases. This CDR3 is built from 15 residues. Germline V lookup: CDR1 LGHNA, CDR2 YNFKEQ. The V end lost 1 base, the J end lost 3 bases, and 10 bases lay between the germline ends. CDR3 residues: CASSQGGQNKNIQYF. CDR3 in DNA: TGTGCCAGCAGCCAAGGCGGGCAAAACAAAAACATTCAGTACTTC.

This clonotype was counted ten times or more. The chain recombines TRBV27 with TRBJ2-1; 8 bases line up with TRBD2. From germline, CDR1 is MNHEY and CDR2 SMNVEV (reference sequence). J gave up 9 bases and V 7 bases, and 14 bases lay outside the gene matches. The CDR3 sequence is 15 residues long. The CDR3 region is CASIDPSGSRSEQFF. DNA for the CDR3: TGTGCCAGCATCGACCCCAGCGGGAGTCGGAGTGAGCAGTTCTTC.

A single count supports this clonotype. V is TRBV7-9 and J is TRBJ1-3; tentatively, D is TRBD1 (5 bases). The ends were cut back, 0 bases at V and 4 bases at J, with 19 bases in the middle. Per the germline V gene, CDR1 is SEHNR and CDR2 is FQNEAQ (reference sequence). CDR3 size: 18 residues. The CDR3 loop is CASSLAGDPISAGNTIYF. The DNA for the CDR3 is TGTGCCAGCAGCTTAGCAGGGGACCCTATCTCTGCCGGAAACACCATATATTTT.

This clonotype was picked up many times. The CDR3 DNA sequence: TGTGCCAGCAGTGCCCAAGAGACCCAGTACTTC. It codes for CASSAQETQYF. The genes are TRBV6-1 and TRBJ2-5; no clear D gene. Trimming left V 4 bases short and J 1 base short, with 1 base between. Germline V CDR1 and CDR2: MNHNS, SASEGT. The length of the CDR3 is 11 residues.

This clonotype was seen only a few times. The rearrangement joins TRBV28 to TRBJ2-7, with 8 bases that match TRBD1. Looked up from germline, CDR1 is MDHEN and CDR2 is SYDVKM. The CDR3 spans 13 residues. Trimming took 7 bases from V and 1 from J; bases not matched to a gene: 3. CDR3 coding DNA: TGTGCCAGCACCGGACAGGGATCCTACGAGCAGTACTTC. It codes for CASTGQGSYEQYF.

This chain uses TRBV19 with TRBJ1-1, with a weak D call TRBD1 (5 bases). V shed 11 bases and J shed 10 bases, with 20 bases lying between them. The germline V gene has CDR1 LNHDA and CDR2 SQIVND (reference sequence). This CDR3 has 12 residues. The CDR3 sequence is CAAGTSGVVAFF. CDR3 bases: TGTGCCGCCGGGACGAGCGGCGTTGTAGCTTTCTTT. Together with reference TRBV19 and TRBJ1-1, the CDR3 gives the full variable domain: DGGITQSPKYLFRKEGQNVTLSCEQNLNHDAMYWYRQDPGQGLRLIYYSQIVNDFQKGDIAEGYSVSREKKESFPLTVTSAQKNPTAFYLCAAGTSGVVAFFGQGTRLTVV.

As to this clonotype: A much larger clone lies one base from this, so it may be a read error. This chain joins TRBV19 and TRBJ2-1; D is ambiguous. V was trimmed by 1 base and J by 13 bases, leaving 14 bases between them. CDR3 length: 13 residues. Germline assignment: CDR1 LNHDA and CDR2 SQIVND (reference sequence). The CDR3 sequence: CASSIVKGETQFF. In DNA, the CDR3 is TGTGCCAGTAGTATAGTGAAAGGAGAGACCCAGTTCTTC.

This clonotype showed up just once. One end of the junction fails to match germline, which may point to a read error. V gene TRBV20-1 combines with J gene TRBJ2-7; 8 bases align to TRBD2. Germline V CDR1 and CDR2: DFQATT, SNEGSKA (reference sequence). This CDR3 contains 15 residues. CDR3 nucleotides: TGCAGTGCTAGAGTAGCTAGCGGGCCTTCCTACGCGCAGTACTTC. As protein: CSARVASGPSYAQYF.

The chain carries TRBV7-2 and TRBJ2-3; 10 positions agree with TRBD1. The CDR3 has 17 amino acids. The germline V gene has CDR1 SGHTA and CDR2 FQGNSA. The trim removed 1 base at V and 2 bases at J, leaving 6 bases unmatched. In DNA, the CDR3 is TGTGCCAGCAGCTTAGTAGGGGACAGGGGTCCCACAGATACGCAGTATTTT. It specifies CASSLVGDRGPTDTQYF.

This clonotype was seen repeatedly, ten times or more. The rearrangement links TRBV4-2 to TRBJ2-7, with 10 bases lining up with TRBD1. V trimming: 0 bases; J trimming: 3 bases; junction bases outside the gene matches: 2. CDR1 and CDR2 (germline): LGHNA, YNFKEQ. This CDR3 region has 15 residues. The DNA of the CDR3 is TGTGCCAGCAGCCAAGAGCGGACAGGGGGCTACGAGCAGTACTTC. Translation: CASSQERTGGYEQYF.

Concerning this clonotype: A much larger clone lies one base from this, so it may be a read error. This chain connects TRBV12-5 to TRBJ1-5, with D uncertain. Trimming shortened V by 1 base and J by 7 bases, and 8 bases separated the two germline ends. CDR3 length equals 13 residues. Germline V gene lookup returns CDR1 LGHNT and CDR2 FRNRAP. CDR3 DNA: TGTGCTAGTGGTTTGGACCTTTTACAGCCCCAGCATTTT. Translated: CASGLDLLQPQHF.

To note about this clonotype: At one end, the junction sequence differs from germline, possibly due to a read error. V usage is TRBV7-3 and J usage is TRBJ2-2; D gene uncertain. The germline V gene has CDR1 SGHTA and CDR2 FQGTGA. The CDR3 covers 13 residues. The DNA for the CDR3 is TGTGCCAGCAGCCCTATCTCCACCGTGGAGCTGTTTTTT. It yields the protein CASSPISTVELFF.

Points on this clonotype: A much larger clone lies a single base off, so this may be a read error. The rearrangement uses TRBV20-1 and TRBJ1-5; D is unclear. The CDR3 length is 12 residues. CDR1 and CDR2 from the germline V gene are DFQATT and SNEGSKA (reference sequence). V lost 4 bases and J 4 bases, leaving 8 bases between the germline ends. The chain's CDR3 is CSAKPENQPQHF. The CDR3 DNA sequence: TGCAGTGCTAAACCAGAAAATCAGCCCCAGCATTTT.

Remarks on this clonotype: This clone may be a read error of a much larger clone one base away. The chain joins TRBV20-1 to TRBJ2-3, with a tentative D call TRBD2 (6 bases). This CDR3 comprises 13 residues. Germline CDR1 DFQATT, CDR2 SNEGSKA (reference sequence). The chain's CDR3 is CSARGDFTDSQYF. The CDR3 DNA reads as TGCAGTGCTAGAGGGGACTTCACAGATTCGCAGTATTTT.

This clonotype was counted between two and nine times. The CDR3 here is CASSEALSGTDTQYF. CDR3 DNA sequence: TGTGCCAGCAGTGAAGCGCTGAGCGGGACAGATACGCAGTATTTT. The V gene is TRBV2, the J gene TRBJ2-3; D is perhaps TRBD2 (6 bases). This CDR3 is 15 amino acids long. Deletions cut 0 bases from V and 3 bases from J, with 10 bases between. CDR1 SNHLY and CDR2 FYNNEI come from the germline V gene.

With respect to this clonotype: One end of the junction is discordant with germline, which a read error may explain. This chain joins TRBV6-5 and TRBJ2-7; TRBD2 matches at 7 bases. The CDR3 spans 15 residues. Germline V gene sequence: CDR1 MNHEY, CDR2 SVGAGI. The CDR3 region is CASRYYIGGSYEQYF. DNA for the CDR3: TGTGCCAGCAGGTACTACATAGGCGGGAGTTACGAGCAGTACTTC.

With respect to this clonotype: A read error may explain this, as a much larger clone is one base away. This chain connects TRBV28 to TRBJ1-1; D unresolved. Germline CDR1 and CDR2: MDHEN and SYDVKM. This CDR3 has 14 residues. CDR3 in amino acids: CASGFELMNTEAFF. CDR3 nucleotide sequence: TGTGCCAGCGGTTTCGAACTCATGAACACTGAAGCTTTCTTT.